The 12 T cell receptor beta chains listed next were all sequenced from one sample in a study of T cell responses to AZD1222 COVID-19 vaccine. Using immunoSEQ multiplex PCR, the repertoire was profiled, and TCRdb retains in-frame clones only, with some absent. The repertoire has about 140,000 clones, around 94% of them found once; the top ten carry approximately 12%. The sequenced sample was peripheral blood, obtained after recovery from COVID-19. Every receptor here comes from an adult who had recovered from COVID-19.

The chain joins TRBV4-1 to TRBJ2-1; TRBD2 is a possible D gene (7 bases). V was trimmed by 1 base and J by 7 bases, leaving 14 bases between them. The germline CDR1 and CDR2 sequences are MGHRA and YSYEKL. CDR3 length: 15 amino acids. The chain's CDR3 is CASSQVGGGANEQFF. Written as DNA, the CDR3 is TGCGCCAGCAGCCAAGTAGGGGGGGGAGCGAATGAGCAGTTCTTC.

For the CDR3, the DNA is TGTGCCAGCTCCTTAGGCGGGACAGGGGGCCATCAGCCCCAGCATTTT. Amino acid sequence: CASSLGGTGGHQPQHF. The chain has TRBV18 and TRBJ1-5, with TRBD1 identical over 12 bases. After removal of 6 bases from V and 5 bases from J, the junction contained 8 bases not matched to a gene. The CDR3 sequence is 16 residues long. Per germline, CDR1 KGHSH and CDR2 LQKENI.

The chain uses TRBV2 and TRBJ2-7; 7 nucleotides align to TRBD2. The CDR3 length is 13 residues. Germline V lookup: CDR1 SNHLY, CDR2 FYNNEI. The ends lost 7 bases at V and 4 bases at J; junction bases unmatched: 7. The CDR3 nucleotides are TGTGCCAGCAAGCGAGCGGGACCTTACGAGCAGTACTTC. It is translated as CASKRAGPYEQYF.

The chain uses TRBV7-9 and TRBJ1-2, with D unresolved. This CDR3 comprises 13 residues. Trimming cost V 5 bases and J 2 bases, with 9 bases left between them. CDR1 SEHNR and CDR2 FQNEAQ come from the germline V gene (reference sequence). CDR3 sequence (DNA): TGTGCCAGCAGCCACGAAGGAAACTATGGCTACACCTTC. It translates to CASSHEGNYGYTF. Based on the CDR3 plus reference TRBV7-9 and TRBJ1-2, the full variable domain is DTGVSQNPRHKITKRGQNVTFRCDPISEHNRLYWYRQTLGQGPEFLTYFQNEAQLEKSRLLSDRFSAERPKGSFSTLEIQRTEQGDSAMYLCASSHEGNYGYTFGSGTRLTVV.

The rearrangement links TRBV5-4 to TRBJ1-2; 7 nucleotides line up with TRBD1. Germline assignment: CDR1 SGHNT and CDR2 YYREEE (reference sequence). CDR3 length: 16 residues. The V and J ends lost 0 bases and 2 bases, in that order; junction bases with no gene match: 7. CDR3: CASSLAQTGPNYGYTF. The CDR3 bases are TGTGCCAGCAGCTTGGCCCAGACAGGGCCGAACTATGGCTACACCTTC. The full variable domain, completed using reference TRBV5-4 and TRBJ1-2, is ETGVTQSPTHLIKTRGQQVTLRCSSQSGHNTVSWYQQALGQGPQFIFQYYREEENGRGNFPPRFSGLQFPNYSSELNVNALELDDSALYLCASSLAQTGPNYGYTFGSGTRLTVV.

This chain links TRBV4-1 with TRBJ2-7; TRBD2 aligns across 9 bases. Germline CDR1 MGHRA, CDR2 YSYEKL. This CDR3 has 20 residues. V was pared by 0 bases and J by 2 bases, with 17 bases of the junction left unmatched. This CDR3 reads CASSQEGGRGAGTSTYEQYF. CDR3 DNA: TGCGCCAGCAGCCAAGAAGGGGGCAGAGGGGCCGGGACTAGCACCTACGAGCAGTACTTC.

This chain connects TRBV28 to TRBJ2-7, with TRBD1 matching over 10 bases. The CDR3 has 15 residues. Trimming cost V 5 bases and J 0 bases; bases outside gene matches: 4. CDR1 MDHEN and CDR2 SYDVKM come from the germline V gene. The CDR3 region has the DNA TGTGCCAGCAGTGCCGGGACAGGGGACTCCTACGAGCAGTACTTC. Amino acids: CASSAGTGDSYEQYF.

This chain connects TRBV29-1 to TRBJ2-7; D not resolved. V lost 4 bases and J lost 2, with 12 bases in between. CDR1 is SQVTM and CDR2 is ANQGSEA in the germline V gene. CDR3 length: 13 amino acids. The CDR3 DNA follows: TGCAGCGTTGTAGGCACGGAGACCTACGAGCAGTACTTC. Protein: CSVVGTETYEQYF.

The chain employs TRBV18 and TRBJ1-2, with D perhaps TRBD1 (5 bases). The CDR3 extends over 14 amino acids. The germline gives CDR1 KGHSH, CDR2 LQKENI. The V end lost 5 bases, the J end lost 8 bases, and 18 bases lay between the germline ends. The chain's CDR3 is CASSNRTPGGGYTF. As DNA, the CDR3 is TGTGCCAGCTCAAATAGGACACCTGGAGGGGGCTACACCTTC. Complete variable domain (other parts from reference TRBV18 and TRBJ1-2): NAGVMQNPRHLVRRRGQEARLRCSPMKGHSHVYWYRQLPEEGLKFMVYLQKENIIDESGMPKERFSAEFPKEGPSILRIQQVVRGDSAAYFCASSNRTPGGGYTFGSGTRLTVV.

The rearrangement joins TRBV10-2 to TRBJ2-7; 10 bases fit TRBD2. The CDR3 contains 14 residues. Trimming cost V 5 bases and J 1 base; bases outside gene matches: 2. Germline-derived CDR1 and CDR2 are WSHSY and SAAADI. Written as DNA, the CDR3 is TGCGCCAGCAGTTTTAGCGGGGGGTCCTACGAGCAGTACTTC. This gives the protein CASSFSGGSYEQYF.

This clone was observed a single time. V is TRBV30 and J is TRBJ1-1; TRBD1 aligns across 8 bases. The germline CDR1 and CDR2 sequences are GTSNPN and SVGIG (reference sequence). The CDR3 is made up of 13 amino acids. The trim removed 5 bases at V and 7 bases at J, leaving 9 bases unmatched. The CDR3 spells CAWGRQGMGEAFF. The CDR3 coding sequence is TGTGCCTGGGGAAGACAGGGGATGGGTGAAGCTTTCTTT.

This clone was seen a single time. The chain joins TRBV6-2 or TRBV6-3 to TRBJ2-1; 14 nucleotides match TRBD2. The CDR3 is made up of 16 amino acids. Trimming cost V 4 bases and J 7 bases; bases outside gene matches: 6. Germline lookup yields CDR1 MNHEY and CDR2 SVGEGT. CDR3 loop: CASSSPGLAGGNEQFF. CDR3 bases: TGTGCCAGCAGTTCCCCAGGACTAGCGGGAGGTAATGAGCAGTTCTTC.